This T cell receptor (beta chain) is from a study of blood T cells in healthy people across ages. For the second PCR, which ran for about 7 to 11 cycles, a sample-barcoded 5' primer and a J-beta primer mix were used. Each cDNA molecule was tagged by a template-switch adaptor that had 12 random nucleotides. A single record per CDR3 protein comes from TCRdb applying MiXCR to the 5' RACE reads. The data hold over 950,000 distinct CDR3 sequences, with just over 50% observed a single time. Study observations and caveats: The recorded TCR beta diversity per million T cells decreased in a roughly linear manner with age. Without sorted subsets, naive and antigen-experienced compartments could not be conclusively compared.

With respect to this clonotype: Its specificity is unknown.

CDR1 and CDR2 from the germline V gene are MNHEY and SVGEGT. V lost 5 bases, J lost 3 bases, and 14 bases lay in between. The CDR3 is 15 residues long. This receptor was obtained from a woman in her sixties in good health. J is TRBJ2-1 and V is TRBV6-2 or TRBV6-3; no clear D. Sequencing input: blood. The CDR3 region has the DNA TGTGCCAGCAGTCAAAGCAGACTGGGCTACAATGAGCAGTTCTTC. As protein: CASSQSRLGYNEQFF.